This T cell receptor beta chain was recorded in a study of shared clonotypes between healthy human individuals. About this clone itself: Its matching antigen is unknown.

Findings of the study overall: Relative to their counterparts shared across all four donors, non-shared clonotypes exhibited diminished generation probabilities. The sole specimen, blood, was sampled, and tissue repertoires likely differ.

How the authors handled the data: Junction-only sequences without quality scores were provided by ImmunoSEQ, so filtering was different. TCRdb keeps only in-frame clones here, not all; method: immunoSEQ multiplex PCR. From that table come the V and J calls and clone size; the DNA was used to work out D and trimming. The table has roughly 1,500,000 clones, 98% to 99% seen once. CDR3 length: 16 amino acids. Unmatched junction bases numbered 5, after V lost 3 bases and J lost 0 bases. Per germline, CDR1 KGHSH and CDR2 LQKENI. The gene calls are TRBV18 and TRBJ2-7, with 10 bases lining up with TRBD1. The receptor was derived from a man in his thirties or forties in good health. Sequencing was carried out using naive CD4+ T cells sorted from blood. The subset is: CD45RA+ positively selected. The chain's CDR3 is CASSPFGQGVSYEQYF. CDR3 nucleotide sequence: TGTGCCAGCTCACCTTTCGGACAGGGGGTCTCCTACGAGCAGTACTTC.